The rows below give T cell receptor beta chains drawn from one sample of a study of shared clonotypes between healthy human individuals. Profiled with immunoSEQ multiplex PCR; TCRdb holds only in-frame clones, not every one. Here the sample spans 760,000 or so clones, just over 95% being singletons. The sequenced sample consisted of naive CD8+ T cells sorted from blood. These receptors came from a young man in good health. Each CDR3 is given with its conserved first and last residue. D genes are given only for firm matches. Some rows have no size entry. The others give once, few or many, or a class for an expanded clone.

clone_size j_call v_call d_call cdr3_aa cdr3_nt
. TRBJ2-7 TRBV28 . CASSPFRGISYEQYF TGTGCCAGCAGCCCCTTTAGAGGGATATCCTACGAGCAGTACTTC
. TRBJ1-1 TRBV7-9 TRBD1 CASSHGQGAPKTEAFF TGTGCCAGCAGCCACGGACAGGGGGCGCCGAAGACTGAAGCTTTCTTT
. TRBJ2-1 TRBV27 . CASSSESDEQFF TGTGCCAGCAGTTCAGAGAGCGATGAGCAGTTCTTC
few TRBJ1-5 TRBV30 . CAWSAGWNQPQHF TGTGCCTGGAGTGCCGGGTGGAATCAGCCCCAGCATTTT
. TRBJ2-7 TRBV9 TRBD1 CASSVAGGRYEQYF TGTGCCAGCAGCGTAGCAGGGGGCCGCTACGAGCAGTACTTC
. TRBJ2-1 TRBV19 . CASKVRNEQFF TGTGCCAGTAAAGTACGGAATGAGCAGTTCTTC
. TRBJ2-7 TRBV15 . CATSRERVGIYEQYF TGTGCCACCAGCAGAGAGAGAGTCGGCATCTACGAGCAGTACTTC
once TRBJ2-5 TRBV5-6 TRBD2 CASSLFGTSGSAKQETQYF TGTGCCAGCAGCTTGTTCGGGACTAGCGGGTCGGCAAAACAAGAGACCCAGTACTTC
once TRBJ1-5 TRBV10-3 . CAISASGLGNQPQHF TGTGCCATCAGTGCGTCGGGGCTTGGCAATCAGCCCCAGCATTTT
. TRBJ1-2 TRBV6-5 . CASSYSSGGYTF TGTGCCAGCAGTTACTCATCAGGCGGCTACACCTTC
. TRBJ2-7 TRBV7-9 . CASRTGEGWGEQYF TGTGCCAGTCGAACGGGGGAAGGCTGGGGCGAGCAGTACTTC
. TRBJ2-3 TRBV5-5 . CASSHSGGTDTQYF TGTGCCAGCAGCCATAGCGGTGGTACCGATACGCAGTATTTT
. TRBJ2-1 TRBV27 TRBD1 CASSTLRGQYNEQFF TGTGCCAGCAGCACGCTGAGGGGACAGTACAATGAGCAGTTCTTC
. TRBJ2-3 TRBV6-5 . CASSYGLTSDTQYF TGTGCCAGCAGTTACGGCCTGACGTCAGATACGCAGTATTTT
. TRBJ1-3 TRBV7-8 TRBD1 CASSLGTESSGNTIYF TGTGCCAGCAGCCTGGGGACAGAGAGCTCTGGAAACACCATATATTTT
. TRBJ2-1 TRBV30 TRBD1 CAWSPPGQGSNEQFF TGTGCCTGGAGTCCCCCGGGACAGGGGTCGAATGAGCAGTTCTTC
. TRBJ2-7 TRBV7-9 . CASSLQGAAYEQYF TGTGCCAGCAGCTTACAGGGTGCAGCCTACGAGCAGTACTTC
. TRBJ2-3 TRBV29-1 TRBD1 CSVDTRGSWADTQYF TGCAGCGTTGACACCAGGGGGTCCTGGGCAGATACGCAGTATTTT
. TRBJ1-1 TRBV11-2 . CASNEPWGPTNTEAFF TGTGCCAGCAACGAACCATGGGGACCAACGAACACTGAAGCTTTCTTT
. TRBJ2-1 TRBV9 . CASSVAGTNYNEQFF TGTGCCAGCAGCGTAGCAGGGACCAACTACAATGAGCAGTTCTTC
. TRBJ2-7 TRBV11-3 . CASSSDSGYEQYF TGTGCCAGCAGCAGTGATTCGGGGTACGAGCAGTACTTC
few TRBJ1-1 TRBV7-6 . CASSAEGAEAFF TGTGCCAGCAGCGCCGAGGGCGCTGAAGCTTTCTTT
once TRBJ2-1 TRBV2 . CADRRPPYNEQFF TGTGCCGACCGGCGGCCTCCCTACAATGAGCAGTTCTTC
. TRBJ1-2 TRBV4-1 . CASSQDANYGYTF TGCGCCAGCAGCCAAGATGCTAACTATGGCTACACCTTC
. TRBJ2-7 TRBV7-9 TRBD2 CASSPSGRVEQYF TGTGCCAGCAGCCCTAGCGGGAGGGTCGAGCAGTACTTC
. TRBJ2-1 TRBV29-1 TRBD1 CSVNGQVNSYNEQFF TGCAGCGTCAACGGACAGGTCAACTCCTACAATGAGCAGTTCTTC
. TRBJ2-1 TRBV11-2 . CASSLGTEQFF TGTGCCAGCAGCTTAGGAACTGAGCAGTTCTTC
. TRBJ2-3 TRBV11-2 . CASSLEGDRTDTQYF TGTGCCAGCAGCTTAGAGGGGGATCGCACAGATACGCAGTATTTT
. TRBJ2-7 TRBV29-1 . CSVEGPLRDEQYF TGCAGCGTTGAAGGACCGCTCCGGGACGAGCAGTACTTC
. TRBJ2-3 TRBV16 . CASSPDGDTQYF TGTGCCAGCAGCCCAGACGGGGATACGCAGTATTTT
. TRBJ2-1 TRBV27 TRBD1 CASSQSRTGYNEQFF TGTGCCAGCAGTCAGAGCCGGACAGGATACAATGAGCAGTTCTTC
. TRBJ2-7 TRBV29-1 . CSVDWGYEQYF TGCAGCGTTGACTGGGGATACGAGCAGTACTTC
. TRBJ2-7 TRBV27 TRBD2 CASSFQLTSGNSYEQYF TGTGCCAGCAGTTTCCAACTGACTAGCGGGAACTCCTACGAGCAGTACTTC
. TRBJ1-2 TRBV2 . CATQTENYGYTF TGTGCCACCCAGACAGAAAACTATGGCTACACCTTC
. TRBJ2-7 TRBV27 TRBD2 CASSFGTSGYEQYF TGTGCCAGCAGTTTCGGGACTAGCGGCTACGAGCAGTACTTC
. TRBJ2-7 TRBV28 . CASSQTALGEQYF TGTGCCAGCAGCCAGACAGCCTTGGGAGAGCAGTACTTC
. TRBJ2-2 TRBV27 . CASSLLGGHGELFF TGTGCCAGCAGTTTACTGGGGGGTCACGGGGAGCTGTTTTTT
. TRBJ2-5 TRBV5-6 . CASSLAGDIGGRTQYF TGTGCCAGCAGCTTGGCCGGGGACATAGGGGGGAGGACCCAGTACTTC
. TRBJ2-7 TRBV10-3 . CAIRVGGDEQYF TGTGCCATCAGAGTAGGGGGGGACGAGCAGTACTTC
. TRBJ2-1 TRBV27 . CASSLVGRNEQFF TGTGCCAGCAGTTTGGTGGGACGCAATGAGCAGTTCTTC
. TRBJ2-2 TRBV5-6 . CASRTGSTGELFF TGTGCCAGCAGAACAGGGAGCACCGGGGAGCTGTTTTTT
. TRBJ1-1 TRBV7-9 . CASSSRTLNTEAFF TGTGCCAGCAGCTCCCGGACACTGAACACTGAAGCTTTCTTT
. TRBJ2-7 TRBV29-1 TRBD2 CSVGLGSGGYYEQYF TGCAGCGTTGGGTTGGGTAGCGGGGGCTACTACGAGCAGTACTTC